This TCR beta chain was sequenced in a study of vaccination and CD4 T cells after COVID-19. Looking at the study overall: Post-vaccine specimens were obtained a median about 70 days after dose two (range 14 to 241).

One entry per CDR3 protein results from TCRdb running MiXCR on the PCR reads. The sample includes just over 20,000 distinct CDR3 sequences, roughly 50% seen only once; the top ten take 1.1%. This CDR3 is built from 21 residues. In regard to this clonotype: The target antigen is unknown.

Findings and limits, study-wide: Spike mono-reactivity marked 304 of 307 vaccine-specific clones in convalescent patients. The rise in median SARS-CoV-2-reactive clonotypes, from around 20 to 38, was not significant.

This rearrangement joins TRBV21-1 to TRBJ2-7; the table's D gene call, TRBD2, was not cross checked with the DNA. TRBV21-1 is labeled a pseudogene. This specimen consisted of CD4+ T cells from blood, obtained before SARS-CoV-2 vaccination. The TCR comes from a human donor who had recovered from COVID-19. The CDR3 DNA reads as TGTGCCAGCAGCAAAGCGATCAGCGGGAGGGCCACTTTACCCCGTGTCTACGAGCAGTACTTC. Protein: CASSKAISGRATLPRVYEQYF.